This T cell receptor beta chain was sequenced during a study of beta chain features in type 1 diabetes listed by TCRdb under 2018. Context from the whole study: Mean age, gender distribution, total cell number and subset yield did not differ between patients and healthy donors. Across all samples, 107,917,701 sorted cells were examined, and cell number per subset correlated strongly with RNA yield. In the study, recently diagnosed type 1 diabetes patients and matched healthy donors were compared on the TCRB repertoires of their sorted circulating CD4+ T cell subsets. Regulatory and stem cell-like memory subsets were obtained from only 8 patients and roughly 8 healthy donors, while naive and central memory subsets were obtained from all 30 or so donors.

All of the isolated RNA was reverse transcribed with the High Capacity cDNA Reverse Transcription Kit, so expressed TCRB transcripts were sequenced. Naive, central memory and regulatory T cell samples underwent deep immunoSEQ sequencing, averaging approximately 3.3 million total reads per sample. Sorted cells were lysed in RLT buffer, and RNA was extracted using DNase-treated RNeasy Micro or Mini kits according to cell number. To prevent cross-contamination, every cell subset was processed on its own, while patient and healthy donor samples were processed together. Using the immunoSEQ multiplex PCR, TCRB sequences were amplified from cDNA into 87-bp fragments spanning the CDR3 region. Amplicons were sequenced on the Illumina HiSeq platform. The source study handled its data this way. PCR bias was computationally corrected using synthetic template baselines, reads within Hamming distance 2 were collapsed, and singletons that could not be merged were discarded. Reads were aligned against IMGT to assign V, D and J genes, CDR3 length and insertions or deletions at six rearrangement sites. Within each subset, clonotype counts were normalized to sorted cell number, and only after that were true diversity and Gini coefficients computed with the tcR R package. The overlap coefficient, calculated on TCRB nucleotide sequences, was used to measure repertoire sharing. Out-of-frame TCRB sequences from naive cells were analyzed to stand in for the pre-selection repertoire. TCRdb re-hosts the immuneACCESS table, in-frame sequences only. Its copies lack some clones; in the studies checked, an unresolved V gene accounts for under half of them, and the cause for the rest is not known. The D gene and trimming were derived from the DNA, and the V and J assignments and clone size from that table. The sample data list under 450,000 clones, and 11% to 15% of these were observed just once. 0.03% to 0.04% of the sample comes from the top ten.

What the research found in general, with its limitations: Shorter templates might have been favored by PCR, but patient and control samples were amplified and corrected together, so both groups would have been affected equally by any skew. Only small numbers of individuals were included in the HLA sub-analyses, which left unresolved whether HLA type had any influence on TCRB rearrangement. Fewer insertions and more nucleotide deletions at VDJ recombination sites were observed in patients with type 1 diabetes, implying thymic rearrangement abnormalities. A moderate but significant shortening of TCRB CDR3 length was observed in type 1 diabetes patients in all four CD4+ subsets. Naive, central memory and regulatory TCRB repertoires appeared to be more similar among patients than among healthy donors. Sequencing cDNA rather than genomic DNA could over-represent highly expressing activated cells, although activation and CD3 levels did not differ between groups.

From its cysteine to its phenylalanine, the CDR3 spans 15 amino acids. The sequence is cut down to CDR3 DNA, 45 bases in frame from base 1. The V end loses 5 bases and the J end loses 7 bases, and a stretch of 15 bases separates them. The germline V gene gives CDR1 as SGHTA and CDR2 as FQGNSA. This clone was seen only a few times. This receptor's antigen is unknown. Within one base of it there is no much larger clone, and no base qualities were kept. A single peripheral blood draw of approximately 100 mL on average was collected from each donor into heparinised tubes. A BD FACSAria II and a panel including CD45RO, CCR7, CD25, CD127, CD95 and CD27 were used to sort naive, central memory, regulatory and stem cell-like memory CD4+ T cells. A purity above 95% was achieved for all sorted populations. Right away, PBMCs were isolated by Lymphoprep density gradient centrifugation and were stained directly, with no culture step. So that batch effects would be minimized, each experiment stained and sorted samples in pairs, pairing one healthy donor with one patient.

Recombination connected TRBV7-2 to TRBJ1-6; the D gene is possibly TRBD1, with 6 bases matching. Input material: naive CD4+ T cells from blood. The sample's cell subset or site label, decoded: true naive CD4+ T cells. The sequence derives from a young man in good health. The bases read TGTGCCAGCAGCACCCGGTCAGGGGAGAATTCACCCCTCCACTTT. Translation gives CASSTRSGENSPLHF.